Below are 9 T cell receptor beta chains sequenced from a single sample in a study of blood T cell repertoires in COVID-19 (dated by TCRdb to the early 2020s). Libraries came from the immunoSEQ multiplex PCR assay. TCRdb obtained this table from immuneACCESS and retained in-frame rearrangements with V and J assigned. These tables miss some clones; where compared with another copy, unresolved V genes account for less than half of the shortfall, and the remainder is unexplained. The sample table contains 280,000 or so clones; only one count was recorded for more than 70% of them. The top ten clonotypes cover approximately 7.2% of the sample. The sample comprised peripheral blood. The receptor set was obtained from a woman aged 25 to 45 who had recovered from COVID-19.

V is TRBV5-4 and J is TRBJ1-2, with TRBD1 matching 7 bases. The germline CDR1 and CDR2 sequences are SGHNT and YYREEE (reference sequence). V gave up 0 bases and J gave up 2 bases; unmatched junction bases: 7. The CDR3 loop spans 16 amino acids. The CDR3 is CASSLGGGGQNYGYTF. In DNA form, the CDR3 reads TGTGCCAGCAGCTTGGGCGGAGGGGGCCAAAACTATGGCTACACCTTC.

The CDR3 sequence: CASSLVAAGVNYEQYF. The CDR3 coding sequence is TGCGCCAGCAGCTTGGTGGCGGCGGGGGTAAATTACGAGCAGTACTTC. V is TRBV5-1 and J is TRBJ2-7; 7 bases agree with TRBD2. With V trimmed by 0 bases and J by 4 bases, 10 bases remained unmatched. Germline V CDR1 and CDR2: SGHRS, YFSETQ. The CDR3 is made up of 16 amino acids.

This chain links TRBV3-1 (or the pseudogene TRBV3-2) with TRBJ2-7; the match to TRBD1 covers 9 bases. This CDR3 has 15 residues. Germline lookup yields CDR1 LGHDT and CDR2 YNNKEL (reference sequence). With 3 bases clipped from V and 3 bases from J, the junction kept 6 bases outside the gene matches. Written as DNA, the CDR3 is TGTGCCAGCAGCCATCCCGGGACAGGGCGCTACGAGCAGTACTTC. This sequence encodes CASSHPGTGRYEQYF.

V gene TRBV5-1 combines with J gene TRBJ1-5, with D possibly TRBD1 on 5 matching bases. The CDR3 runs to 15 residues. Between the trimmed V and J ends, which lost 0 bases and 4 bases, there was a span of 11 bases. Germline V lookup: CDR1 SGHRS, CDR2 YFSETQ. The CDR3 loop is CASSLGGTENQPQHF. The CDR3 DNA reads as TGCGCCAGCAGCTTGGGGGGGACTGAGAATCAGCCCCAGCATTTT.

The CDR3 DNA is TGTGCCAGTTGGGACAGGGCCGGTCAGCCCCAGCATTTT. As protein: CASWDRAGQPQHF. The chain employs TRBV19 and TRBJ1-5; TRBD1 matches at 9 bases. Germline trimming cut 8 bases from V and 6 bases from J; bases unmatched to any gene: 5. This CDR3 is 13 amino acids long. Germline CDR1 is LNHDA and CDR2 is SQIVND (reference sequence).

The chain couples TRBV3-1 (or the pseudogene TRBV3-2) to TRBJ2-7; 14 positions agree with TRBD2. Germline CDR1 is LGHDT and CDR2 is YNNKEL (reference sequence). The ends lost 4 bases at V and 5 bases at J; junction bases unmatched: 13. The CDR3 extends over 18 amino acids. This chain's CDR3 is CASSPGRTSGGLFDEQYF. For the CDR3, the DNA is TGTGCCAGCAGCCCGGGTAGGACTAGCGGGGGGTTATTCGACGAGCAGTACTTC.

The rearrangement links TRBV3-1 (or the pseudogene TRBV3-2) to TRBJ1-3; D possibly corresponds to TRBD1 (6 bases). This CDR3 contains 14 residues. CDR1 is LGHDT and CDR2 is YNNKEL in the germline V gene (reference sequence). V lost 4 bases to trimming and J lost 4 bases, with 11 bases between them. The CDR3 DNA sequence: TGTGCCAGCAGCCCATTGGACAGAGGAAACACCATATATTTT. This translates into CASSPLDRGNTIYF.

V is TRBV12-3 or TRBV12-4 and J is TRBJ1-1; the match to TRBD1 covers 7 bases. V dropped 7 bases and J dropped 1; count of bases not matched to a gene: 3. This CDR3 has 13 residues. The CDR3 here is CASKRGQNTEAFF. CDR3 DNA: TGTGCCAGCAAAAGGGGGCAGAACACTGAAGCTTTCTTT.

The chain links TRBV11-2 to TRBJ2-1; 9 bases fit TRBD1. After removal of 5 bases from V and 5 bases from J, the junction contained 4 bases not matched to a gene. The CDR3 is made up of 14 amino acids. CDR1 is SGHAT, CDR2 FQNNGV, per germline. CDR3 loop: CASSTGQGNNEQFF. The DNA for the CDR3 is TGTGCCAGCAGCACGGGACAGGGAAACAATGAGCAGTTCTTC.